The 13 T cell receptor beta chains presented below share a single source sample, sequenced in a study of vaccination and CD4 T cells after COVID-19. No antigen has been assigned to these receptors. Documented treatment: roughly ten-day PBMC culture with coronavirus spike peptide pools or control peptides (ViraFEST assay). The Oncomine TCR Beta short-read assay sequenced DNA from cultured CD4+ T cells. TCRdb ran MiXCR on the PCR reads and lists one entry per CDR3 protein. The sample has about 18,000 distinct CDR3 sequences, about 41% seen once. The material was CD4+ T cells from blood, cultured in vitro, obtained after SARS-CoV-2 vaccination. The receptors derive from a human donor who had recovered from COVID-19.

V is TRBV7-2 and J is TRBJ2-7, with D unresolved. The CDR3 has 12 amino acids. Germline CDR1 SGHTA, CDR2 FQGNSA. Trimming shortened V by 1 base and J by 1 base, and 2 bases separated the two germline ends. The chain's CDR3 is CASSLVSYEQYF. CDR3 DNA: TGTGCCAGCAGCTTAGTTTCCTACGAGCAGTACTTC.

This clonotype was detected a few times. The chain employs TRBV6-2 or TRBV6-3 and TRBJ2-1; 12 bases match TRBD2. The ends lost 5 bases at V and 4 bases at J; junction bases unmatched: 15. The CDR3 loop spans 19 amino acids. The V gene's germline CDR1 is MNHEY and CDR2 SVGEGT. The CDR3 region has the DNA TGTGCCAGCAGTAACGACCTAGCGGGAGGGGGGGGGTTTTACAATGAGCAGTTCTTC. Its protein product is CASSNDLAGGGGFYNEQFF.

The chain uses TRBV4-1 and TRBJ1-2; D gene unclear. V was pared by 0 bases and J by 4 bases, with 12 bases between. Germline CDR1 MGHRA, CDR2 YSYEKL. The CDR3 loop spans 15 amino acids. The CDR3 protein is CASSQENAFSYGYTF. The CDR3 bases are TGCGCCAGCAGCCAAGAAAATGCTTTCTCCTATGGCTACACCTTC.

V usage is TRBV15 and J usage is TRBJ2-1, with TRBD2 identical over 9 bases. The germline gives CDR1 LNHNV, CDR2 YYDKDF (reference sequence). The V segment lost 0 bases and the J segment 7 bases; nucleotides outside the gene matches: 10. The CDR3 has 17 amino acids. In nucleotides, the CDR3 is TGTGCCACCAGCAGAGATCTGGGCGGGGGGGCCGATAATGAGCAGTTCTTC. Translation: CATSRDLGGGADNEQFF.

The V call is TRBV28, the J call TRBJ2-3; unclear D gene. This CDR3 spans 12 amino acids. Germline values: CDR1 MDHEN, CDR2 SYDVKM. V was cut by 5 bases and J by 5 bases, with 8 bases left in between. The chain's CDR3 is CASSLPGDTQYF. The CDR3 DNA follows: TGTGCCAGCAGTCTGCCGGGAGATACGCAGTATTTT.

This chain joins TRBV7-8 and TRBJ1-2; TRBD1 aligns across 10 bases. This CDR3 is built from 15 residues. Germline V gene data show CDR1 as SGHVS and CDR2 as FQNEAQ. The junction had 12 bases not matched to a gene; V was cut back by 6 bases and J by 8 bases. CDR3 DNA sequence: TGTGCCAGCAGTCCCAGGACAGGGGGTTTAGACGGCTACACCTTC. This sequence encodes CASSPRTGGLDGYTF.

The gene calls are TRBV11-1 and TRBJ2-5, with D hard to call. With 3 bases removed from V and 2 bases from J, the gap between germline ends came to 13 bases. This CDR3 region has 15 residues. Looked up from germline, CDR1 is SGHAT and CDR2 is FQDESV (reference sequence). The CDR3 DNA reads as TGTGCCAGCAGCTTCGGCGGAAAGATACAAGAGACCCAGTACTTC. Residues: CASSFGGKIQETQYF. The complete variable domain, with remaining parts taken from reference TRBV11-1 and TRBJ2-5, reads EAEVAQSPRYKITEKSQAVAFWCDPISGHATLYWYRQILGQGPELLVQFQDESVVDDSQLPKDRFSAERLKGVDSTLKIQPAELGDSAMYLCASSFGGKIQETQYFGPGTRLLVL.

This clonotype was detected only a few times. This chain joins TRBV7-2 and TRBJ2-7; the D call may be TRBD1 or TRBD2 (5 bases each). Germline CDR1 SGHTA, CDR2 FQGNSA. CDR3 length equals 14 residues. Trimming stripped 4 bases from V and 12 bases from J, with 22 bases between. CDR3 DNA: TGTGCCAGCAGCTCCCCGGGACGACCTACGATGGGGTACTTC. This translates into CASSSPGRPTMGYF.

The chain carries TRBV27 and TRBJ2-7, with TRBD1 identical over 9 bases. The CDR3 spans 14 residues. Germline values: CDR1 MNHEY, CDR2 SMNVEV (reference sequence). Trimming took 6 bases from V and 3 from J; bases not matched to a gene: 6. This chain's CDR3 is CASRETGGRYEQYF. Here the CDR3 DNA reads TGTGCCAGCAGGGAGACAGGGGGGCGCTACGAGCAGTACTTC.

This clonotype has just a few counts. The chain joins TRBV19 to TRBJ2-4; no clear D. Trimming shortened V by 7 bases and J by 7 bases, and 2 bases separated the two germline ends. Germline V gene lookup returns CDR1 LNHDA and CDR2 SQIVND (reference sequence). The CDR3 has 9 residues. CDR3 in amino acids: CASMNIQYF. CDR3 sequence (DNA): TGTGCCAGTATGAACATTCAGTACTTC.

The sample holds a few counts of this clonotype. The genes are TRBV28 and TRBJ1-1; D uncertain. Trimming pared 6 bases from V and 0 bases from J, leaving 14 bases between. This CDR3 is built from 15 residues. Per the germline V gene, CDR1 is MDHEN and CDR2 is SYDVKM. CDR3 protein: CASRSQTKLNTEAFF. The DNA for the CDR3 is TGTGCCAGCAGGTCGCAGACAAAGTTGAACACTGAAGCTTTCTTT.

This clonotype is medium-sized in the sample. The chain carries TRBV15 and TRBJ1-6; TRBD1 is a possible D gene (5 bases). Germline lookup yields CDR1 LNHNV and CDR2 YYDKDF (reference sequence). The V gene lost 3 bases and the J gene lost 10 bases, with 13 bases spanning the gap. The CDR3 is made up of 14 amino acids. The DNA for the CDR3 is TGTGCCACCAGCAGTGAGGGACGAGGATCACCCCTCCACTTT. It codes for CATSSEGRGSPLHF.

V is TRBV15 and J is TRBJ1-5; D gene unclear. Trimming shortened V by 0 bases and J by 0 bases, and 3 bases separated the two germline ends. The CDR3 is 14 residues long. Germline V gene lookup returns CDR1 LNHNV and CDR2 YYDKDF (reference sequence). The CDR3 protein is CATSRDFSNQPQHF. Here the CDR3 DNA reads TGTGCCACCAGCAGAGATTTTAGCAATCAGCCCCAGCATTTT.